A selection of T cell receptor beta chains follows, all from one sample in a study of T cells in tuberculosis. Profiled with immunoSEQ multiplex PCR; TCRdb holds only in-frame clones, not every one. The table has around 39,000 clones, about 93% seen once. Sequencing was done on a sample of PBMCs. These receptors originate from a donor aged 10-30 years with latent tuberculosis or without tuberculosis infection. Both conserved end residues are part of each CDR3. A D gene is named only where the DNA matches it firmly. Rows may omit the clone size; those that give it use once, few, many or a size class.

CDR3 protein: CASSESQGARGYTF
CDR3 DNA: TGTGCCAGCAGTGAGTCACAGGGGGCGCGTGGCTACACCTTC
D gene: TRBD1
V gene: TRBV2
J gene: TRBJ1-2
clone size: .

CDR3 protein: CAWSSRDRGYGNTIYF
CDR3 DNA: TGTGCCTGGAGTTCCAGGGACAGGGGGTATGGAAACACCATATATTTT
D gene: TRBD1
V gene: TRBV30
J gene: TRBJ1-3
clone size: .

CDR3 protein: CASSDRGIGNTIYF
CDR3 DNA: TGTGCCAGCAGTGACAGGGGGATTGGAAACACCATATATTTT
D gene: TRBD1
V gene: TRBV2
J gene: TRBJ1-3
clone size: .

CDR3 protein: CASALRGTGYSLGYTF
CDR3 DNA: TGTGCTAGTGCTTTGCGGGGGACAGGGTATTCCCTTGGCTACACCTTC
D gene: TRBD1
V gene: TRBV12-5
J gene: TRBJ1-2
clone size: once

CDR3 protein: CASSFRTGSIQYF
CDR3 DNA: TGTGCCAGTAGTTTCAGGACAGGCTCGATTCAGTACTTC
D gene: TRBD1
V gene: TRBV19
J gene: TRBJ2-4
clone size: .

CDR3 protein: CSTSGDYEQYF
CDR3 DNA: TGCAGTACGAGTGGAGACTACGAGCAGTACTTC
D gene: .
V gene: TRBV29-1
J gene: TRBJ2-7
clone size: .

CDR3 protein: CASRIGGQGNTEAFF
CDR3 DNA: TGTGCCAGTAGGATCGGAGGGCAGGGGAACACTGAAGCTTTCTTT
D gene: .
V gene: TRBV19
J gene: TRBJ1-1
clone size: .

CDR3 protein: CASSQEVGGLTEAFF
CDR3 DNA: TGCGCCAGCAGCCAAGAAGTGGGGGGGCTGACTGAAGCTTTCTTT
D gene: .
V gene: TRBV4-3
J gene: TRBJ1-1
clone size: .

CDR3 protein: CASLRQGKFEQYF
CDR3 DNA: TGTGCCAGCTTAAGACAGGGTAAATTCGAGCAGTACTTC
D gene: TRBD1
V gene: TRBV5-6
J gene: TRBJ2-7
clone size: .

CDR3 protein: CASSPKDIYEQYF
CDR3 DNA: TGTGCCAGCAGTCCCAAGGACATATACGAGCAGTACTTC
D gene: .
V gene: TRBV27
J gene: TRBJ2-7
clone size: .

CDR3 protein: CASTEIRDYGYTF
CDR3 DNA: TGTGCCAGTACCGAAATCCGGGACTATGGCTACACCTTC
D gene: .
V gene: TRBV19
J gene: TRBJ1-2
clone size: .

CDR3 protein: CAWAPGQATNYGYTF
CDR3 DNA: TGTGCCTGGGCTCCGGGACAGGCGACTAACTATGGCTACACCTTC
D gene: TRBD1
V gene: TRBV30
J gene: TRBJ1-2
clone size: .

CDR3 protein: CASSLGQASEHYTF
CDR3 DNA: TGTGCCAGCAGCTTGGGACAGGCATCCGAGCACTACACCTTC
D gene: .
V gene: TRBV5-8
J gene: TRBJ1-2
clone size: .

CDR3 protein: CASSFASGGQIQETQYF
CDR3 DNA: TGTGCCAGCAGCTTCGCTAGCGGGGGCCAAATCCAAGAGACCCAGTACTTC
D gene: TRBD2
V gene: TRBV5-6
J gene: TRBJ2-5
clone size: .

CDR3 protein: CASSFSSDEKLFF
CDR3 DNA: TGTGCCAGCAGCTTCTCGTCTGATGAAAAACTGTTTTTT
D gene: .
V gene: TRBV5-6
J gene: TRBJ1-4
clone size: .

CDR3 protein: CASIDSSSGANVLTF
CDR3 DNA: TGTGCCAGTATTGACAGCAGCTCTGGGGCCAACGTCCTGACTTTC
D gene: .
V gene: TRBV19
J gene: TRBJ2-6
clone size: .

CDR3 protein: CASSVAGNTEAFF
CDR3 DNA: TGTGCCAGCAGCGTAGCAGGGAACACTGAAGCTTTCTTT
D gene: .
V gene: TRBV9
J gene: TRBJ1-1
clone size: .

CDR3 protein: CASSYSGRDQPQHF
CDR3 DNA: TGTGCCAGCAGTTATTCGGGCAGGGATCAGCCCCAGCATTTT
D gene: .
V gene: TRBV6-6
J gene: TRBJ1-5
clone size: .

CDR3 protein: CASSVSTAGGYTF
CDR3 DNA: TGTGCCAGCAGCGTATCTACGGCCGGGGGCTACACCTTC
D gene: .
V gene: TRBV9
J gene: TRBJ1-2
clone size: .

CDR3 protein: CASRESGPDTQYF
CDR3 DNA: TGTGCCAGCCGAGAATCAGGGCCCGATACGCAGTATTTT
D gene: .
V gene: TRBV27
J gene: TRBJ2-3
clone size: .

CDR3 protein: CASSLSLDQPQHF
CDR3 DNA: TGCGCCAGCAGCTTGTCACTAGATCAGCCCCAGCATTTT
D gene: .
V gene: TRBV4-1
J gene: TRBJ1-5
clone size: .

CDR3 protein: CASSVRGFSTDTQYF
CDR3 DNA: TGTGCCAGCAGCGTCAGGGGATTCTCCACAGATACGCAGTATTTT
D gene: .
V gene: TRBV9
J gene: TRBJ2-3
clone size: .

CDR3 protein: CSVGALLNGELFF
CDR3 DNA: TGCAGCGTAGGGGCCCTCTTGAACGGGGAGCTGTTTTTT
D gene: .
V gene: TRBV29-1
J gene: TRBJ2-2
clone size: .

CDR3 protein: CASSDRDSNQPQHF
CDR3 DNA: TGTGCCAGCAGTGACAGGGATAGCAATCAGCCCCAGCATTTT
D gene: TRBD1
V gene: TRBV27
J gene: TRBJ1-5
clone size: .

CDR3 protein: CASSQVSTGNTEAFF
CDR3 DNA: TGCGCCAGCAGCCAAGTATCTACAGGGAACACTGAAGCTTTCTTT
D gene: .
V gene: TRBV4-3
J gene: TRBJ1-1
clone size: .

CDR3 protein: CASSQVAPTNTEAFF
CDR3 DNA: TGTGCCAGCAGCCAAGTCGCACCTACGAACACTGAAGCTTTCTTT
D gene: .
V gene: TRBV7-8
J gene: TRBJ1-1
clone size: .

CDR3 protein: CASSLDPGVNEQYF
CDR3 DNA: TGTGCCAGCAGCTTAGACCCAGGGGTAAACGAGCAGTACTTC
D gene: .
V gene: TRBV7-9
J gene: TRBJ2-7
clone size: .

CDR3 protein: CASSLGDRPNTEAFF
CDR3 DNA: TGTGCCAGCAGCTTGGGGGACAGGCCGAACACTGAAGCTTTCTTT
D gene: TRBD1
V gene: TRBV5-4
J gene: TRBJ1-1
clone size: .

CDR3 protein: CAWSLRGEGYTDTQYF
CDR3 DNA: TGTGCCTGGAGTCTCAGGGGAGAGGGGTACACAGATACGCAGTATTTT
D gene: .
V gene: TRBV30
J gene: TRBJ2-3
clone size: .

CDR3 protein: CASSIGGSGSYEQYF
CDR3 DNA: TGTGCCAGTAGTATAGGCGGTAGCGGCAGCTACGAGCAGTACTTC
D gene: .
V gene: TRBV19
J gene: TRBJ2-7
clone size: once

CDR3 protein: CAWSGGAGADTQYF
CDR3 DNA: TGTGCCTGGAGTGGCGGGGCCGGCGCAGATACGCAGTATTTT
D gene: .
V gene: TRBV30
J gene: TRBJ2-3
clone size: .

CDR3 protein: CASSPFLDRGSYTF
CDR3 DNA: TGTGCCAGCTCACCATTCCTGGACAGGGGAAGCTACACCTTC
D gene: TRBD1
V gene: TRBV18
J gene: TRBJ1-2
clone size: .

CDR3 protein: CAWGTGVNQPQHF
CDR3 DNA: TGTGCCTGGGGGACAGGGGTCAATCAGCCCCAGCATTTT
D gene: TRBD1
V gene: TRBV30
J gene: TRBJ1-5
clone size: .

CDR3 protein: CASGRPGSTAYEQYF
CDR3 DNA: TGTGCCAGCGGCAGACCAGGTTCCACCGCCTACGAGCAGTACTTC
D gene: .
V gene: TRBV5-4
J gene: TRBJ2-7
clone size: .

CDR3 protein: CASSVEPVRNTGELFF
CDR3 DNA: TGTGCCAGCAGCGTAGAACCAGTCAGGAACACCGGGGAGCTGTTTTTT
D gene: .
V gene: TRBV9
J gene: TRBJ2-2
clone size: .

CDR3 protein: CASWTVAGATTDTQYF
CDR3 DNA: TGTGCCAGCTGGACGGTAGCGGGGGCGACCACAGATACGCAGTATTTT
D gene: TRBD2
V gene: TRBV28
J gene: TRBJ2-3
clone size: .

CDR3 protein: CASSQGQGKGEQFF
CDR3 DNA: TGCGCCAGCAGCCAAGGGCAGGGGAAGGGTGAGCAGTTCTTC
D gene: .
V gene: TRBV4-1
J gene: TRBJ2-1
clone size: .

CDR3 protein: CASSVGEGSNQPQHF
CDR3 DNA: TGTGCCAGCAGCGTAGGGGAGGGAAGCAATCAGCCCCAGCATTTT
D gene: .
V gene: TRBV9
J gene: TRBJ1-5
clone size: .

CDR3 protein: CASSALTLTESYEQYF
CDR3 DNA: TGTGCCAGCAGTGCATTAACGCTGACAGAGTCCTACGAGCAGTACTTC
D gene: .
V gene: TRBV25-1
J gene: TRBJ2-7
clone size: .

CDR3 protein: CASSPTSETGTNYGYTF
CDR3 DNA: TGTGCCAGCTCACCGACCTCCGAGACAGGGACTAACTATGGCTACACCTTC
D gene: TRBD1
V gene: TRBV18
J gene: TRBJ1-2
clone size: .

CDR3 protein: CASSSGRGCHEQYF
CDR3 DNA: TGTGCCAGCAGCTCCGGCAGGGGGTGCCACGAGCAGTACTTC
D gene: TRBD1
V gene: TRBV11-3
J gene: TRBJ2-7
clone size: .

CDR3 protein: CASSELWGGGSVGGYTF
CDR3 DNA: TGTGCCAGCAGTGAATTATGGGGTGGGGGCTCGGTGGGTGGCTACACCTTC
D gene: .
V gene: TRBV25-1
J gene: TRBJ1-2
clone size: .

CDR3 protein: CASSPIGQGPSYEQYF
CDR3 DNA: TGTGCCAGCTCACCCATAGGACAGGGACCCTCCTACGAGCAGTACTTC
D gene: TRBD1
V gene: TRBV18
J gene: TRBJ2-7
clone size: .

CDR3 protein: CASSAGDRVTNEKLFF
CDR3 DNA: TGTGCCAGCAGCGCGGGGGACAGGGTAACTAATGAAAAACTGTTTTTT
D gene: TRBD1
V gene: TRBV9
J gene: TRBJ1-4
clone size: .

CDR3 protein: CASRGRSSYNSPLHF
CDR3 DNA: TGTGCCAGCAGGGGCAGAAGCTCCTATAATTCACCCCTCCACTTT
D gene: .
V gene: TRBV27
J gene: TRBJ1-6
clone size: .